A single sample gave rise to the 2 T cell receptor beta chains below, sequenced in a study of cytomegalovirus exposure and HLA in healthy donors. Primers: 60 Vbeta forward and 13 Jbeta reverse. Using immunoSEQ multiplex PCR, the repertoire was profiled, and TCRdb retains in-frame clones only, with some absent. This sample yields roughly 120,000 clones, of which about 79% are seen a single time; about 2% belongs to the top ten. The sequenced sample was PBMCs. Receptor source: a man between 18 and 29 years old in good health and CMV-seronegative.

This chain uses TRBV7-2 with TRBJ2-2, with 7 bases that match TRBD2. V lost 1 base, J lost 0 bases, and 2 bases stayed unmatched. Germline loops: CDR1 SGHTA, CDR2 FQGNSA. This CDR3 is 16 amino acids long. In nucleotides, the CDR3 is TGTGCCAGCAGCTTAGTGGCGGGAGCGAACACCGGGGAGCTGTTTTTT. Protein product: CASSLVAGANTGELFF.

V and J are TRBV18 and TRBJ2-5; 12 bases are a match to TRBD2. CDR1 and CDR2 (germline): KGHSH, LQKENI. The CDR3 is made up of 18 amino acids. The V segment lost 5 bases and the J segment 0 bases; nucleotides outside the gene matches: 10. CDR3 DNA sequence: TGTGCCAGCTCAGGATCGCTGGGACTAGCGGGCGACCAAGAGACCCAGTACTTC. Its protein is CASSGSLGLAGDQETQYF.